Sequencing of this T cell receptor (beta chain) was carried out in a study of technical replicates of blood from several donors. Repertoires were generated with immunoSEQ multiplex PCR, while TCRdb's copy carries only in-frame clones and drops some. Found here are tens of thousands of clones, roughly 95% of them singletons; the top ten hold 0.3% to 0.45%. Germline-derived CDR1 and CDR2 are SGDLS and YYNGEE. CDR3 length: 16 residues. With V trimmed by 3 bases and J by 3 bases, 9 bases remained unmatched. What was sequenced was T cells isolated from PBMCs. This clonotype was obtained from a human donor in good health. The chain joins TRBV9 to TRBJ1-5; 7 nucleotides line up with TRBD1. The CDR3 region has the DNA TGTGCCAGCAGCGCTGAGCCAGGGGGTCTCAATCAGCCCCAGCATTTT. This translates into CASSAEPGGLNQPQHF.